These T cell receptor beta chains were read from a single sample in a study of blood T cell repertoires in COVID-19. Repertoires were generated with immunoSEQ multiplex PCR, while TCRdb's copy carries only in-frame clones and drops some. This sample yields roughly 350,000 clones, of which almost 90% are seen a single time; about 7.3% belongs to the top ten. Sequenced sample: peripheral blood. The receptors derive from a woman in her 70s with COVID-19, enrolled during active disease. Both conserved end residues are part of each CDR3. A D gene is named only where the DNA matches it firmly.

d_gene: NA; v_gene: TRBV21-1; j_gene: TRBJ2-6; CDR3nt: TGTGCCAGCAGCAAAGAGTTAAAGGGGACAGGGTGCGGGGCCAACGTCCTGACTTTC; CDR3aa: CASSKELKGTGCGANVLTF
d_gene: TRBD1; v_gene: TRBV9; j_gene: TRBJ1-2; CDR3nt: TGTGCCAGCAGCGCTGACAGGGGAAGCAATGGCTACACCTTC; CDR3aa: CASSADRGSNGYTF
d_gene: NA; v_gene: TRBV6-5; j_gene: TRBJ1-1; CDR3nt: TGTGCCAGCAGTTACTCGGGGGGCACTGAAGCTTTCTTT; CDR3aa: CASSYSGGTEAFF
d_gene: TRBD2; v_gene: TRBV3-1/TRBV3-2; j_gene: TRBJ2-7; CDR3nt: TGTGCCAGCAGCCAAGGTAGCGGGGGTCTCTACGAGCAGTACTTC; CDR3aa: CASSQGSGGLYEQYF
d_gene: NA; v_gene: TRBV2; j_gene: TRBJ2-7; CDR3nt: TGTGCCAGCACATCCCTTCTTCCTACCTACGAGCAGTACTTC; CDR3aa: CASTSLLPTYEQYF
d_gene: NA; v_gene: TRBV5-5; j_gene: TRBJ2-5; CDR3nt: TGTGCCAGCAGCTTCCAGGGGGGCCCAGAGACCCAGTACTTC; CDR3aa: CASSFQGGPETQYF
d_gene: TRBD1; v_gene: TRBV6-5; j_gene: TRBJ1-6; CDR3nt: TGTGCCAGCAGACCCGGGACAGGGTTCTCACCCCTCCACTTT; CDR3aa: CASRPGTGFSPLHF
d_gene: NA; v_gene: TRBV6-1; j_gene: TRBJ1-6; CDR3nt: TGTGCCAGCAGTGAAGCCGGGGAGGTCGGCACACCCCTCCACTTT; CDR3aa: CASSEAGEVGTPLHF
d_gene: TRBD1; v_gene: TRBV7-2; j_gene: TRBJ1-2; CDR3nt: TGTGCCAGCAGCTTAATACAGGGGGGTGGCTACACCTTC; CDR3aa: CASSLIQGGGYTF
d_gene: TRBD2; v_gene: TRBV11-2; j_gene: TRBJ2-5; CDR3nt: TGTGCCAGCAGCCGGACTAGCGGGGCGGGTGAGACCCAGTACTTC; CDR3aa: CASSRTSGAGETQYF
d_gene: NA; v_gene: TRBV4-2; j_gene: TRBJ2-1; CDR3nt: TGTGCCAGCAGCCAAGTGAGCGATGAGCAGTTCTTC; CDR3aa: CASSQVSDEQFF
d_gene: NA; v_gene: TRBV27; j_gene: TRBJ1-2; CDR3nt: TGTGCCAGCAGTTCCGACAGGAGTAATCCCTATGGCTACACCTTC; CDR3aa: CASSSDRSNPYGYTF
d_gene: NA; v_gene: TRBV20-1; j_gene: TRBJ2-7; CDR3nt: TGCAGTGCCGGAGGGGAGGTCGAGCAGTACTTC; CDR3aa: CSAGGEVEQYF
d_gene: TRBD1; v_gene: TRBV19; j_gene: TRBJ1-5; CDR3nt: TGTGCCAGTAAGGGAGTGGACAGGGGGAACAATCAGCCCCAGCATTTT; CDR3aa: CASKGVDRGNNQPQHF
d_gene: NA; v_gene: TRBV4-3; j_gene: TRBJ2-7; CDR3nt: TGCGCCAGCAGCCTGACCCCGGAGCCCGGAAACGAGCAGTACTTC; CDR3aa: CASSLTPEPGNEQYF
d_gene: TRBD1; v_gene: TRBV4-1; j_gene: TRBJ1-2; CDR3nt: TGCGCCAGCAGCCAAGATTTAGGACAGGGAGGCCACTATGGCTACACCTTC; CDR3aa: CASSQDLGQGGHYGYTF
d_gene: TRBD1; v_gene: TRBV12-3/TRBV12-4; j_gene: TRBJ1-2; CDR3nt: TGTGCCAGCACCAGACAGGGGGTGGGCTACACCTTC; CDR3aa: CASTRQGVGYTF
d_gene: TRBD1; v_gene: TRBV19; j_gene: TRBJ1-6; CDR3nt: TGTGCCAGTAGTATTACAGGGGACAATTCACCCCTCCACTTT; CDR3aa: CASSITGDNSPLHF
d_gene: TRBD2; v_gene: TRBV5-1; j_gene: TRBJ2-1; CDR3nt: TGCGCCAGCAGCTTGGAGGCGCGGGGGGCTTCATACAATGAGCAGTTCTTC; CDR3aa: CASSLEARGASYNEQFF